Listed here are 2 T cell receptor beta chains from one sample, sequenced in a study of blood T cell repertoires in COVID-19. Repertoires were generated with immunoSEQ multiplex PCR, while TCRdb's copy carries only in-frame clones and drops some. The data show around 200,000 clones, around nine tenths seen once. Sequencing input: peripheral blood. These receptors were collected from a man between 60 and 75 years old who had recovered from COVID-19.

The chain employs TRBV18 and TRBJ2-3; D is ambiguous. Germline lookup yields CDR1 KGHSH and CDR2 LQKENI. The CDR3 sequence is 14 residues long. V lost 6 bases to trimming and J lost 0 bases, with 10 bases between them. The CDR3 is CASSPPRSTDTQYF. CDR3 sequence (DNA): TGTGCCAGCTCCCCCCCTAGGAGCACAGATACGCAGTATTTT.

V usage is TRBV3-1 (or the pseudogene TRBV3-2) and J usage is TRBJ1-5, with a weak D call TRBD1 (5 bases). Looked up from germline, CDR1 is LGHDT and CDR2 is YNNKEL (reference sequence). The CDR3 has 17 amino acids. The V and J ends lost 0 bases and 3 bases respectively, with 15 bases between them. The CDR3 DNA follows: TGTGCCAGCAGCCAAGAACCAGCCAGGGCCGACAATCAGCCCCAGCATTTT. Translating gives CASSQEPARADNQPQHF.